This TCR beta chain was recovered during a study of blood T cell repertoires in COVID-19. Study summary: The samples span acute and convalescent COVID-19 from the United States, Italy and Spain. T cells, B-cell-depleted T cells, or PBMCs provided the cDNA or gDNA that served as material.

Trimming pared 0 bases from V and 1 base from J, leaving 14 bases between. This CDR3 is 17 amino acids long. Germline V lookup: CDR1 SGHRS, CDR2 YFSETQ. Authors' methods: Amplifying reference gene primers gave estimates of nucleated cell counts. Sequenced by immunoSEQ multiplex PCR; TCRdb stores in-frame clones only, minus some. The V and J calls and clone size were taken over from that table, and D and trimming were inferred from the DNA. This table has tens of thousands of clones, 89% appearing once. The sample comprised peripheral blood. The chain employs TRBV5-1 and TRBJ1-5, with D possibly TRBD1 on 6 matching bases. This TCR derives from a man in his sixties with acute or convalescent COVID-19. CDR3 nucleotide sequence: TGCGCCAGCAGCTTGGGTGGGGGCATGAACAGCAATCAGCCCCAGCATTTT. Translating gives CASSLGGGMNSNQPQHF.